This TCR beta chain was captured by sequencing in a study of blood T cell repertoires in COVID-19. On the study more broadly: Italy, Spain and the United States were the sources of the convalescent and acute COVID-19 samples. T cells, B-cell-depleted T cells, or PBMCs supplied cDNA or gDNA.

Enrolled during active infection, Seattle patients were then followed longitudinally. In the study's own analysis: It was from reference gene primer amplification that nucleated cell counts were estimated. Profiled with immunoSEQ multiplex PCR; TCRdb holds only in-frame clones, not every one. V and J calls and clone size follow that table, whereas D and trimming were derived from the DNA. Here the sample spans roughly 250,000 clones, about four fifths being singletons. The V end lost 1 base, the J end lost 6 bases, and 16 bases lay between the germline ends. The CDR3 has 16 amino acids. Germline V gene lookup returns CDR1 MNHEY and CDR2 SMNVEV (reference sequence). This clone has only one observation.

The material sequenced was peripheral blood. The source is an older person with COVID-19, enrolled during active disease. The rearrangement links TRBV27 to TRBJ1-5; tentative D call: TRBD1 (6 bases). CDR3 in DNA: TGTGCCAGCAGTTTATGGGTCCCACAGGGTGGTCAGCCCCAGCATTTT. Translated: CASSLWVPQGGQPQHF.